This TCR beta chain was sequenced in a study of naive and memory T cell subsets. Two oligonucleotides, mixed equimolar, formed the beta constant-region primer covering TRBC1 and TRBC2. A 12-nucleotide UMI and the SP2 primer were added to the cDNA 3' end by oligonucleotide ligation. TCRdb reanalysed the UMI-ligation and nested PCR reads using MiXCR and keeps one entry per CDR3 protein. The table records about 150,000 distinct CDR3 sequences, over 15% of them present only once. CMV status came from CD4+ IFNgamma after overnight CMV lysate stimulation. Study results and caveats: Findings for naive and memory subsets could not be checked against ground truth.

This CDR3 is 16 amino acids long. V gave up 4 bases and J gave up 4 bases; unmatched junction bases: 7. Looked up from germline, CDR1 is SGHNT and CDR2 is YYREEE (reference sequence). This clonotype was recorded a few times. Its matching antigen is unknown. The clonotype comes from a human donor in good health. Sequences were obtained from naive CD4+ T cells from blood. The chain is built from TRBV5-4 and TRBJ2-1; 11 bases agree with TRBD2. The CDR3 DNA follows: TGTGCCAGCAGCCTTCGGACTAGCGGGCAATACAATGAGCAGTTCTTC. This encodes CASSLRTSGQYNEQFF.